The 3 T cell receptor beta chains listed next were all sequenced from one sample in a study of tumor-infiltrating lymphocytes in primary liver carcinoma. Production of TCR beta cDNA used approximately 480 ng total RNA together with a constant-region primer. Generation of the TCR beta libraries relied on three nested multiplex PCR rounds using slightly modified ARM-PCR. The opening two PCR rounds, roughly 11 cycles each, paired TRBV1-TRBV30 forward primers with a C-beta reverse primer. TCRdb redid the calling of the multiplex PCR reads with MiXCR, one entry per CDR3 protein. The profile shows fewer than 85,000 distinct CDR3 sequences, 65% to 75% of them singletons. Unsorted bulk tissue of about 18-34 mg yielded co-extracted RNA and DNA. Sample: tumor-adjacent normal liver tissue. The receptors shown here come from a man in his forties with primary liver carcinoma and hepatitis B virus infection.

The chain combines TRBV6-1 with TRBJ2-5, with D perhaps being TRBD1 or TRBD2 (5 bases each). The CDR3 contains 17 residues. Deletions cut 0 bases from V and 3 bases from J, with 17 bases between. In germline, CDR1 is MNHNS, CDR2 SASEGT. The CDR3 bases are TGTGCCAGCAGTGAAGCATTCGAGGGGCAACAGGAAGAGACCCAGTACTTC. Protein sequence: CASSEAFEGQQEETQYF.

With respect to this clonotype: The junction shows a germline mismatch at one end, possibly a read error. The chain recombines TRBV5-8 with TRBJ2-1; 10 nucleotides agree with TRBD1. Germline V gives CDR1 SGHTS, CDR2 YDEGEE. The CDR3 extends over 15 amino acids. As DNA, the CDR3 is TGTACCAGCAGTCAGGGGGGACAGGGGACAAATGAGCAGTTCTTC. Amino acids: CTSSQGGQGTNEQFF.

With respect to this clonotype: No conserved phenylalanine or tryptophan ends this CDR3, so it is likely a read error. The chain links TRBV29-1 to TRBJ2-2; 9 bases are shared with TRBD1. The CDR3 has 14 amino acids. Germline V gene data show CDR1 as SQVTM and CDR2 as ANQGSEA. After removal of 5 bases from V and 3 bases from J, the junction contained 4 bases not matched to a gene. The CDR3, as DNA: TGCAGCGTTAATGGGGACAGGGACACCGGGGAGCTGTTTATT. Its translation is CSVNGDRDTGELFI.